This TCR beta chain was recovered during a study of T cells after yellow fever vaccination. Points from the study as a whole: Weaker overall, the secondary response nonetheless peaked faster (day 5 versus 15). Shared CD4/CD8 clonotypes were a small share, likely from convergent recombination. Most primary-vaccination clones recurred post-booster (approximately 96% CD4, about 87% CD8).

Ten or more counts support this clonotype. What it binds is not known. Each CDR3 protein gets one entry after TCRdb re-called the 5' RACE reads with MiXCR. The sample consists of 450,000 to 550,000 distinct CDR3 sequences, roughly 22% of them appearing once. The CDR3 has 15 residues. The V segment lost 6 bases and the J segment 2 bases; nucleotides outside the gene matches: 5. Per the germline V gene, CDR1 is MGHDK and CDR2 is SYGVNS. The TCR was taken from a man in his late teens or twenties who received the YFV17D yellow fever vaccine. V gene TRBV25-1 combines with J gene TRBJ2-1, with 9 bases that match TRBD1. The source material was PBMCs, sampled 21 days after the first yellow fever vaccination. CDR3 sequence reads: CASRTTGGAYNEQFF. In DNA form, the CDR3 reads TGTGCCAGCAGAACCACAGGGGGCGCCTACAATGAGCAGTTCTTC. Using reference TRBV25-1 and TRBJ2-1 for the parts outside the CDR3, the full variable domain is EADIYQTPRYLVIGTGKKITLECSQTMGHDKMYWYQQDPGMELHLIHYSYGVNSTEKGDLSSESTVSRIRTEHFPLTLESARPSHTSQYLCASRTTGGAYNEQFFGPGTRLTVL.